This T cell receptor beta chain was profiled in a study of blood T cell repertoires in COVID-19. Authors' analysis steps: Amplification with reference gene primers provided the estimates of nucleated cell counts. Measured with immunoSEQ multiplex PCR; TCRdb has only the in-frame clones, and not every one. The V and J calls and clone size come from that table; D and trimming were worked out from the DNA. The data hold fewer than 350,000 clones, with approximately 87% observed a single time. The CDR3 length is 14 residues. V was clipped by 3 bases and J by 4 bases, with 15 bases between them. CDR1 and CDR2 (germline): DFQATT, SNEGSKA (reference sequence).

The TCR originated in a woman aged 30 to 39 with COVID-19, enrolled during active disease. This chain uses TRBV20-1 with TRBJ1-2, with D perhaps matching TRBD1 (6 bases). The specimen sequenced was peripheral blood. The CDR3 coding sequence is TGCAGTGCTAGTCCGGCAGGGGTGACCTATGGCTACACCTTC. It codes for CSASPAGVTYGYTF.